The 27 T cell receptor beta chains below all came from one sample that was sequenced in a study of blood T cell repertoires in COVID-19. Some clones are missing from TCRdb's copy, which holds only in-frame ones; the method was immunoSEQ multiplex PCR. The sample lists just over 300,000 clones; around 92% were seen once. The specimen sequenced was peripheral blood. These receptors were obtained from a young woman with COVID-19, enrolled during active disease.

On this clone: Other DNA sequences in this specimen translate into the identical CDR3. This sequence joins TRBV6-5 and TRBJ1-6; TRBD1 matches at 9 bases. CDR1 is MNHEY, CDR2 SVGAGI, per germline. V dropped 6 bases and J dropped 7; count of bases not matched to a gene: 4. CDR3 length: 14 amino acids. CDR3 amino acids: CASSFGQGNSPLHF. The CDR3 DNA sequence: TGTGCCAGCAGCTTCGGACAGGGGAATTCACCCCTCCACTTT.

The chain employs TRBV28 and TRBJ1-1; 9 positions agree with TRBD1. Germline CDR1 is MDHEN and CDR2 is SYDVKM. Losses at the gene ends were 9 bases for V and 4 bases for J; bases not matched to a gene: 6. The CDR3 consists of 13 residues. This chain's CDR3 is CASLQGAPTEAFF. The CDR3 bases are TGTGCCAGTCTACAGGGGGCGCCCACTGAAGCTTTCTTT.

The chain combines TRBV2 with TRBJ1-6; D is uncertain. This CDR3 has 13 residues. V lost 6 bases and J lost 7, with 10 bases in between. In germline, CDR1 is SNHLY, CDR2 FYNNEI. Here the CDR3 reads CASRSGYNSPLHF. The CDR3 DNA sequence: TGTGCCAGCAGGTCCGGGTACAATTCACCCCTCCACTTT.

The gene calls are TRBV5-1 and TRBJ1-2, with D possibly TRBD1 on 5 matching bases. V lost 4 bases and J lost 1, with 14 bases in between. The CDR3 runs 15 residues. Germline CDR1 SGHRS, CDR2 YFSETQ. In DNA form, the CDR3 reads TGCGCCAGCAGCCCGGGACTTATGGGTAACTATGGCTACACCTTC. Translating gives CASSPGLMGNYGYTF.

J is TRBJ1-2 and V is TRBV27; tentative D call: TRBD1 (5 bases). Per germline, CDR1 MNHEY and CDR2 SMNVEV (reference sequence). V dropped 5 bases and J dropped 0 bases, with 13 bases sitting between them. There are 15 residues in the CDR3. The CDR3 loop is CASSPLGGTNYGYTF. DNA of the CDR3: TGTGCCAGCAGTCCCCTGGGGGGGACTAACTATGGCTACACCTTC.

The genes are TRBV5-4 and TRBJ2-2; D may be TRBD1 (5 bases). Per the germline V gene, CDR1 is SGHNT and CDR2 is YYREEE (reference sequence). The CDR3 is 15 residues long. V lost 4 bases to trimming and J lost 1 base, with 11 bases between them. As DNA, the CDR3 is TGTGCCAGCAGCCTGACAGTGATGAACACCGGGGAGCTGTTTTTT. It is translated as CASSLTVMNTGELFF.

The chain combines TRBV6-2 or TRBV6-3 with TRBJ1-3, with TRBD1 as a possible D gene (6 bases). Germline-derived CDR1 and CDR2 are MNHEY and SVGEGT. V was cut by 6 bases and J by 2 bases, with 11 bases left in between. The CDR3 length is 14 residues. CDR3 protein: CASSPTGTGNTIYF. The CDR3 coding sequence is TGTGCCAGCAGCCCAACAGGGACTGGAAACACCATATATTTT.

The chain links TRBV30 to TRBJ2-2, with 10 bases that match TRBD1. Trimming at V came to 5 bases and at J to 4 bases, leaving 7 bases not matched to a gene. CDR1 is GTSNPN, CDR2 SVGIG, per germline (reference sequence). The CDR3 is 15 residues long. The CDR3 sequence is CAWERQGAGTGELFF. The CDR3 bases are TGTGCCTGGGAACGACAGGGGGCGGGCACCGGGGAGCTGTTTTTT.

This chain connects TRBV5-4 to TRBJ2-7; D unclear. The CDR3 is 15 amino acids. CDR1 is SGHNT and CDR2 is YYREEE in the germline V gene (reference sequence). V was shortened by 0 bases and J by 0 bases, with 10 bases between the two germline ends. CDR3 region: CASSLDLLSSYEQYF. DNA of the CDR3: TGTGCCAGCAGCTTGGATCTTCTGAGCTCCTACGAGCAGTACTTC.

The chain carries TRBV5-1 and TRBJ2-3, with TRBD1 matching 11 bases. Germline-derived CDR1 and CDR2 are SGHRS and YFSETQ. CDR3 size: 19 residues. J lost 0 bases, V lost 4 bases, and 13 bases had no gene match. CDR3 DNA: TGCGCCAGCAGCGGGACAGGGGGGAGACTAGCGGCTAGCACAGATACGCAGTATTTT. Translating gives CASSGTGGRLAASTDTQYF.

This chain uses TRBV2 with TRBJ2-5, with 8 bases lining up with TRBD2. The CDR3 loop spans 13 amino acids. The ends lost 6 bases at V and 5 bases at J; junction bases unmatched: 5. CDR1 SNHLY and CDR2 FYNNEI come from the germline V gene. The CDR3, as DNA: TGTGCCAGCAGAGGTAGCGGGGAGGAGACCCAGTACTTC. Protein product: CASRGSGEETQYF. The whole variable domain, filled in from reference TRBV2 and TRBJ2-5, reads EPEVTQTPSHQVTQMGQEVILRCVPISNHLYFYWYRQILGQKVEFLVSFYNNEISEKSEIFDDQFSVERPDGSNFTLKIRSTKLEDSAMYFCASRGSGEETQYFGPGTRLLVL.

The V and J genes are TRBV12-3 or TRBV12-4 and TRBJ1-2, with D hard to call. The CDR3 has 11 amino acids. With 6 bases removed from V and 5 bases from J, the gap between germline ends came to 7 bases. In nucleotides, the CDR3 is TGTGCCAGCAGCCCCGGGTATGGCTACACCTTC. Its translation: CASSPGYGYTF.

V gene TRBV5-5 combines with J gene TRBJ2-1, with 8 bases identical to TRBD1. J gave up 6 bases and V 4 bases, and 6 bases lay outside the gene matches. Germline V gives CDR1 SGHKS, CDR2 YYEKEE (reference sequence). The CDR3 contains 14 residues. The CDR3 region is CASSPWTGSNEQFF. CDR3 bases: TGTGCCAGCAGCCCGTGGACAGGGTCCAATGAGCAGTTCTTC.

The CDR3 loop reads CASSLGLAGGREQFF. The DNA of the CDR3 is TGTGCCAGCAGCTTGGGACTAGCGGGGGGGAGAGAGCAGTTCTTC. The rearrangement uses TRBV5-4 and TRBJ2-1; 14 positions agree with TRBD2. The CDR3 covers 15 residues. Per the germline V gene, CDR1 is SGHNT and CDR2 is YYREEE (reference sequence). V was pared by 0 bases and J by 10 bases, with 3 bases of the junction left unmatched.

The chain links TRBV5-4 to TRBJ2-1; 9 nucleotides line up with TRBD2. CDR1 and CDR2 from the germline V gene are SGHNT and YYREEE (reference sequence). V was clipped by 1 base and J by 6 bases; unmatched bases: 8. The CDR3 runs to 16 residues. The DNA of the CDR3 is TGTGCCAGCAGCTTGCCCAGCGGGGGGCGCGTCAATGAGCAGTTCTTC. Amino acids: CASSLPSGGRVNEQFF.

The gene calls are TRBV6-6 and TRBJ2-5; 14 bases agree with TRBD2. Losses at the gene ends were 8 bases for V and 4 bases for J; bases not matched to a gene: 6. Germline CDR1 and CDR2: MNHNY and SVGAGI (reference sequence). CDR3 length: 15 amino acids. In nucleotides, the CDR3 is TGTGCCAGCCTGACTAGCGGGGGGGTAGGAGAGACCCAGTACTTC. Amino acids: CASLTSGGVGETQYF.

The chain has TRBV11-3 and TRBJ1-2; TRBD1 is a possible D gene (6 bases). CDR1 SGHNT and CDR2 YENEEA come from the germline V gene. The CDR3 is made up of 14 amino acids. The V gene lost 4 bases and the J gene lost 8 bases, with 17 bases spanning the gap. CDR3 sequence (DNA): TGTGCCAGCAGCTCCGGGCCAGGGGTTCGAGGCTACACCTTC. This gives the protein CASSSGPGVRGYTF.

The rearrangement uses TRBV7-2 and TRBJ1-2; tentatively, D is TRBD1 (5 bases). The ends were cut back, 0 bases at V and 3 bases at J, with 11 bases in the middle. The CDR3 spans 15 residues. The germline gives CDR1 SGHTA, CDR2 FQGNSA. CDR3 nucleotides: TGTGCCAGCAGCTTAGCGCTATGGGGGGACTATGGCTACACCTTC. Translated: CASSLALWGDYGYTF.

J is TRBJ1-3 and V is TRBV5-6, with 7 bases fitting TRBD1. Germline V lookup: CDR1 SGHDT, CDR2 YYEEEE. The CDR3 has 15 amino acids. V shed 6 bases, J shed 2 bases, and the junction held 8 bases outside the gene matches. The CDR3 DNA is TGTGCCAGCACCCAACAGGGGTCTCCTGGAAACACCATATATTTT. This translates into CASTQQGSPGNTIYF.

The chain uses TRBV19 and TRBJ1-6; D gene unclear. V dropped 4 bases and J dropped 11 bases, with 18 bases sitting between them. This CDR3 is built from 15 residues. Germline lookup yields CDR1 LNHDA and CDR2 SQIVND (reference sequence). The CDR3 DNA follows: TGTGCCAGTAGTACGACGGCAGGCGTCAATCCACCCCTCCACTTT. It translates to CASSTTAGVNPPLHF.

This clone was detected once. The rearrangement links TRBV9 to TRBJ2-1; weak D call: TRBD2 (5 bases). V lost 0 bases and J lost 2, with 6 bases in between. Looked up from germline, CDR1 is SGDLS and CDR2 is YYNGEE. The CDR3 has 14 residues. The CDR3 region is CASSVVATYNEQFF. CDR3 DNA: TGTGCCAGCAGCGTAGTAGCGACCTACAATGAGCAGTTCTTC.

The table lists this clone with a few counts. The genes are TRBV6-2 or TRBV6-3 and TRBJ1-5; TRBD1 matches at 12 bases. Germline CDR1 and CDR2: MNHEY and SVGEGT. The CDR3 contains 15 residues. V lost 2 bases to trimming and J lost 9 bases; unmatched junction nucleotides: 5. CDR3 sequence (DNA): TGTGCCAGCAGTTACGGGACAGGGGGCATCTGGCCCCAGCATTTT. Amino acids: CASSYGTGGIWPQHF.

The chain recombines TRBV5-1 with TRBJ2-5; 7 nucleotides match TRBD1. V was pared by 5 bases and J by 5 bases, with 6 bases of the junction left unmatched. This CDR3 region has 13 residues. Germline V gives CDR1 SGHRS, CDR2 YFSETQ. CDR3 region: CASRLTTGETQYF. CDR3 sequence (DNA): TGCGCCAGCAGACTCACGACAGGGGAGACCCAGTACTTC.

The CDR3: CASAISGTDTQYF. DNA for the CDR3: TGTGCCAGTGCCATTAGCGGCACAGATACGCAGTATTTT. V is TRBV27 and J is TRBJ2-3; TRBD2 is a possible D gene (5 bases). This CDR3 contains 13 residues. Germline V gives CDR1 MNHEY, CDR2 SMNVEV (reference sequence). Trimming shortened V by 9 bases and J by 1 base, and 11 bases separated the two germline ends.

Written as DNA, the CDR3 is TGTGCCAGCAGGCAATGGGACACAAAGAACACTGAAGCTTTCTTT. Translating gives CASRQWDTKNTEAFF. The chain is built from TRBV2 and TRBJ1-1; possible D gene TRBD1, 6 bases. The germline V and J ends were trimmed by 6 bases and 1 base, with 15 bases remaining between them. This CDR3 comprises 15 residues. Looked up from germline, CDR1 is SNHLY and CDR2 is FYNNEI.

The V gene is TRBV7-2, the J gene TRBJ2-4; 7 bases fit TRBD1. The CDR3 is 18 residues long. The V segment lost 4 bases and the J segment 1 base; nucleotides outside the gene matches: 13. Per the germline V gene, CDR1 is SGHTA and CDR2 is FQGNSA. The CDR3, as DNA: TGTGCCAGCAGCTCCGACAGGGTGGTGCTTGAGGCCAAAAACATTCAGTACTTC. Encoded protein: CASSSDRVVLEAKNIQYF.

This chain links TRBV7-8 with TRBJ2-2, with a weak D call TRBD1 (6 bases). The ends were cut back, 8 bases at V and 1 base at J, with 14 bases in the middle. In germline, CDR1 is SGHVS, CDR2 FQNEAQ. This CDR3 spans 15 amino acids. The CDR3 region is CASQNRERNTGELFF. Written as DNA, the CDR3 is TGTGCCAGCCAAAACAGGGAGCGGAACACCGGGGAGCTGTTTTTT.